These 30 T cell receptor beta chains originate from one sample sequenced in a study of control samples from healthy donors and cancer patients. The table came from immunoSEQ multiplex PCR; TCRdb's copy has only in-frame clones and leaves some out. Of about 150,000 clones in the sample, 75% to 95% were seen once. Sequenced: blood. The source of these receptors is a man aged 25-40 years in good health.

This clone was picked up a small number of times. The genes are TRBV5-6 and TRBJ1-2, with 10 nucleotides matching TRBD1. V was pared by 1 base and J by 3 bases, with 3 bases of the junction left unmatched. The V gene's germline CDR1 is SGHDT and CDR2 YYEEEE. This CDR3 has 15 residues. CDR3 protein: CASSLLGQGDYGYTF. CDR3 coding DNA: TGTGCCAGCAGCTTGCTCGGACAGGGGGACTATGGCTACACCTTC.

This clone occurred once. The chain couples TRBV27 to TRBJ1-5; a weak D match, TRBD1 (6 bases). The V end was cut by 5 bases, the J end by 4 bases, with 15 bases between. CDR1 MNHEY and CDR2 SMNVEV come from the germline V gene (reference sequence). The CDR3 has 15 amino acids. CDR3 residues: CASSPGPRGNQPQHF. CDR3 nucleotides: TGTGCCAGCAGTCCCGGGCCTAGGGGGAATCAGCCCCAGCATTTT.

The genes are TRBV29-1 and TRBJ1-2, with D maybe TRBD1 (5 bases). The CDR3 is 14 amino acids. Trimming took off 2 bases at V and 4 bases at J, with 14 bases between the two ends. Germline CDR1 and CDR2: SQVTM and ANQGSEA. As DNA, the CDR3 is TGCAGCGTTGAACATAGACCGGGGGGCTATGGCTACACCTTC. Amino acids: CSVEHRPGGYGYTF.

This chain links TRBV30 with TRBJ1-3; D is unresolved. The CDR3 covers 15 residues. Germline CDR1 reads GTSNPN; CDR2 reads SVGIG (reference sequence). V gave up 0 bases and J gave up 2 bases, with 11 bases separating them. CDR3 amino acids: CAWSVGQATGNTIYF. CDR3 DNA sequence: TGTGCCTGGAGTGTAGGTCAGGCGACTGGAAACACCATATATTTT.

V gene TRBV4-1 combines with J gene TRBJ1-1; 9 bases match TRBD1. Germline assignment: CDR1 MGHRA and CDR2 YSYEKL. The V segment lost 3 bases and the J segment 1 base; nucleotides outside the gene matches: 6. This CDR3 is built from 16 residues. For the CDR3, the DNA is TGCGCCAGCAGCCATGTTCCGGGACAGGGGAACACTGAAGCTTTCTTT. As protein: CASSHVPGQGNTEAFF.

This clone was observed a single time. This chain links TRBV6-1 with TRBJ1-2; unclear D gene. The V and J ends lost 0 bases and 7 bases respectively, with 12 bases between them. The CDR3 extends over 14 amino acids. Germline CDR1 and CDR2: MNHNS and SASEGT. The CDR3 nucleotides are TGTGCCAGCAGTGAAGCCCCCCTGGGCGGTGGCTACACCTTC. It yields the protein CASSEAPLGGGYTF.

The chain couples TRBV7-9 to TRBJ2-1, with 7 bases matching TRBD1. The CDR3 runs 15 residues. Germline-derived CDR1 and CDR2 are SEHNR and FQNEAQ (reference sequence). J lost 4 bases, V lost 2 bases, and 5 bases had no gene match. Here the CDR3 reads CASSLWDRRYNEQFF. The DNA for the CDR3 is TGTGCCAGCAGCTTATGGGACAGACGATACAATGAGCAGTTCTTC.

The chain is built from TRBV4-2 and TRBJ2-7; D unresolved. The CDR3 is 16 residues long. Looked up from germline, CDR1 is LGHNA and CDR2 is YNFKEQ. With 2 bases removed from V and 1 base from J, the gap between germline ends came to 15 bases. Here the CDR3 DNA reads TGTGCCAGCAGCCAAAATCCGAGAACCTCTTCCTACGAGCAGTACTTC. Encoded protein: CASSQNPRTSSYEQYF.

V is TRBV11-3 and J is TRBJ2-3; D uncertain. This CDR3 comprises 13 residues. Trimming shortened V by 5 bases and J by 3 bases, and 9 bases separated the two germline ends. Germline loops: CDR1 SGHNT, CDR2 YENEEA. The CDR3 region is CASSPRGTDTQYF. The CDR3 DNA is TGTGCCAGCAGCCCCCGTGGGACAGATACGCAGTATTTT.

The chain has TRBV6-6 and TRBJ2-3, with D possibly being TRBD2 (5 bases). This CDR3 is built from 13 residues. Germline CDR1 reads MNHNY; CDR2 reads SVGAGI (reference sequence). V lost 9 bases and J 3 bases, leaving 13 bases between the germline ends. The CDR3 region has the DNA TGTGCCAGTTATGAGCTAGCTACAGATACGCAGTATTTT. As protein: CASYELATDTQYF.

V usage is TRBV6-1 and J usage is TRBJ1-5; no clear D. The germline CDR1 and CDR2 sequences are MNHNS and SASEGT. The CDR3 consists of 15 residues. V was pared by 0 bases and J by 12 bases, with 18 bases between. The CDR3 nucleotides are TGTGCCAGCAGTGAAGCGTCCCAAACCATCTACAACCAGCATTTT. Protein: CASSEASQTIYNQHF.

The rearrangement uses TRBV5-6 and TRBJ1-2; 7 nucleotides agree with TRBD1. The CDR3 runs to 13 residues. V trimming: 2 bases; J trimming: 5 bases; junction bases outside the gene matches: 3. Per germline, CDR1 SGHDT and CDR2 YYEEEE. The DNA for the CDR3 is TGTGCCAGCAGCTTTCAGGGGGAATATGGCTACACCTTC. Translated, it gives CASSFQGEYGYTF. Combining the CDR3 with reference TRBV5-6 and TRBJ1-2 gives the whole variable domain DAGVTQSPTHLIKTRGQQVTLRCSPKSGHDTVSWYQQALGQGPQFIFQYYEEEERQRGNFPDRFSGHQFPNYSSELNVNALLLGDSALYLCASSFQGEYGYTFGSGTRLTVV.

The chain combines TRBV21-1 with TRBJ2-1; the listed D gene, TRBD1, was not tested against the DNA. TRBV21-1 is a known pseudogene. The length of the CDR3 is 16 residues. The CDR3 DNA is TGTGCCAGCAGCAATTGGTCCAGGGGCTCCTACAATGAGCAGTTCTTC. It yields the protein CASSNWSRGSYNEQFF.

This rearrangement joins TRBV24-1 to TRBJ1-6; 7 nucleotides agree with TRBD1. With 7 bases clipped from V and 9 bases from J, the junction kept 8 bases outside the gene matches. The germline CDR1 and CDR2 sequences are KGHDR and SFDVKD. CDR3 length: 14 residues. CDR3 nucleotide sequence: TGTGCCACCAGAGTTAGGGGGCGTATTTCACCCCTCCACTTT. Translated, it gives CATRVRGRISPLHF.

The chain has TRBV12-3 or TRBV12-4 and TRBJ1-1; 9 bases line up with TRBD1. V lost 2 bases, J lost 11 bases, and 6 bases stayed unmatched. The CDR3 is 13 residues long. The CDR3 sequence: CASSLFGTGMAFF. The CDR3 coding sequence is TGTGCCAGCAGTTTATTCGGGACAGGGATGGCTTTCTTT.

The CDR3 nucleotides read TGTGCCAGCAGGTCCCCTGAGAGTTACGAGCAGTACTTC. Translating it yields CASRSPESYEQYF. The rearrangement uses TRBV7-9 and TRBJ2-7; D gene ambiguous. The length of the CDR3 is 13 residues. CDR1 and CDR2 from the germline V gene are SEHNR and FQNEAQ (reference sequence). Trimming stripped 6 bases from V and 4 bases from J, with 13 bases between.

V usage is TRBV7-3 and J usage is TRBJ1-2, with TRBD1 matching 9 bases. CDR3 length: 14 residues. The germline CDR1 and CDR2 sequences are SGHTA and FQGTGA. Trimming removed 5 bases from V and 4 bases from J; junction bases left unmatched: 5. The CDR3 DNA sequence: TGTGCCAGCAGCCCGACAGGGGGGACCTATGGCTACACCTTC. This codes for CASSPTGGTYGYTF.

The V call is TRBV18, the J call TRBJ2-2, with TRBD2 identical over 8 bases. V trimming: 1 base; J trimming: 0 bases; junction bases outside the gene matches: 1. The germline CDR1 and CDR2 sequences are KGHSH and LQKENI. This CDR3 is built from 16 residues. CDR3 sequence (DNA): TGTGCCAGCTCACCACGAGCGGGAGCGAACACCGGGGAGCTGTTTTTT. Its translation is CASSPRAGANTGELFF. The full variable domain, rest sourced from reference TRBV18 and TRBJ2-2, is NAGVMQNPRHLVRRRGQEARLRCSPMKGHSHVYWYRQLPEEGLKFMVYLQKENIIDESGMPKERFSAEFPKEGPSILRIQQVVRGDSAAYFCASSPRAGANTGELFFGEGSRLTVL.

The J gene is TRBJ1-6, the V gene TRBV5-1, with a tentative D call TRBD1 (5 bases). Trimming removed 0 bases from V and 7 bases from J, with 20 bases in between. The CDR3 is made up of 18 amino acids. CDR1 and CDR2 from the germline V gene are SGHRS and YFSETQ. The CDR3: CASSLEAGGGRSNSPLHF. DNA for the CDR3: TGCGCCAGCAGCTTGGAGGCAGGCGGGGGGAGAAGCAATTCACCCCTCCACTTT.

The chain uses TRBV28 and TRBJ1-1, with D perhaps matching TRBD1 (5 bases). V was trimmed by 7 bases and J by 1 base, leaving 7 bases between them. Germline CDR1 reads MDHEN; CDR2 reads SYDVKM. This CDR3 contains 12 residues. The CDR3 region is CASNDRNTEAFF. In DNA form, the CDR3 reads TGTGCCAGCAATGACAGGAACACTGAAGCTTTCTTT.

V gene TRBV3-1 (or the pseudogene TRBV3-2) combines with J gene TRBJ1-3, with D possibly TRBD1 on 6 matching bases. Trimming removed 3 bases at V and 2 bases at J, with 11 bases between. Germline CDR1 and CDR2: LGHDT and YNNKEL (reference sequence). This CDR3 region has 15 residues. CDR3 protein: CASSQQGSAGNTIYF. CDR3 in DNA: TGTGCCAGCAGCCAGCAGGGGTCGGCTGGAAACACCATATATTTT.

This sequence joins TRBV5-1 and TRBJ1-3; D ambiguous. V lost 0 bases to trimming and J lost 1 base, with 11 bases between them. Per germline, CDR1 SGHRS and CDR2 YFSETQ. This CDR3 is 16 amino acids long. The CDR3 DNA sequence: TGCGCCAGCAGCTTGGGCATCAGCACGTCTGGAAACACCATATATTTT. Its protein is CASSLGISTSGNTIYF.

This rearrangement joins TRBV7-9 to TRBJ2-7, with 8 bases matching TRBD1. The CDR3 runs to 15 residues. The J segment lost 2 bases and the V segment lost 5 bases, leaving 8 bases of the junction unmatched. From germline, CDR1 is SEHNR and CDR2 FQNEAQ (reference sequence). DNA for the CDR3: TGTGCCAGCAGCACCCTGACAGGGGCCGCCTACGAGCAGTACTTC. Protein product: CASSTLTGAAYEQYF.

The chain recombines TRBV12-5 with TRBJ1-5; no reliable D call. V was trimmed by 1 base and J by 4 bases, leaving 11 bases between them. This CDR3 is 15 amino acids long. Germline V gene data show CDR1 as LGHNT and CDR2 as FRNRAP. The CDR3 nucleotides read TGTGCTAGTGGTTTGGCAGGACCTTTAAATCAGCCCCAGCATTTT. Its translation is CASGLAGPLNQPQHF. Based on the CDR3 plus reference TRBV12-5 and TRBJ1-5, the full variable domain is DARVTQTPRHKVTEMGQEVTMRCQPILGHNTVFWYRQTMMQGLELLAYFRNRAPLDDSGMPKDRFSAEMPDATLATLKIQPSEPRDSAVYFCASGLAGPLNQPQHFGDGTRLSIL.

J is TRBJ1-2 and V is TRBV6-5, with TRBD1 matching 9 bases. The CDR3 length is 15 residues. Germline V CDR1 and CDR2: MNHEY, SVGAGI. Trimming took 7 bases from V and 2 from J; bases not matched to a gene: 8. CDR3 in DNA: TGTGCCAGCATTCCCGGACAGGGGTGGAACTATGGCTACACCTTC. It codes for CASIPGQGWNYGYTF.

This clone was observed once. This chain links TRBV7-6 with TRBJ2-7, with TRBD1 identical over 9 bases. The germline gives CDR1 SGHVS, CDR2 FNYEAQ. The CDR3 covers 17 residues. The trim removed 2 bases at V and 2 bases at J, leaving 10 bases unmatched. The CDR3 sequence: CASSLNPPRQGAYEQYF. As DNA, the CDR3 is TGTGCCAGCAGCTTAAACCCCCCGCGACAGGGGGCCTACGAGCAGTACTTC.

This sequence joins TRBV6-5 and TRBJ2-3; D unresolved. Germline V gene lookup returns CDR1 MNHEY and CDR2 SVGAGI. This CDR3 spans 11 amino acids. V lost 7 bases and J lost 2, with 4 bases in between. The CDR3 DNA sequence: TGTGCCAGCACCCTCACAGATACGCAGTATTTT. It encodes CASTLTDTQYF.

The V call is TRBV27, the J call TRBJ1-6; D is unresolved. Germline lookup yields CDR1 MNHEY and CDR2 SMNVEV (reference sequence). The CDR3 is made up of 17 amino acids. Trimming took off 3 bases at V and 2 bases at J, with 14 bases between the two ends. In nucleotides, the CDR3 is TGTGCCAGCAGTTTTAACGCTTTTTGGCCCTATAATTCACCCCTCCACTTT. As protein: CASSFNAFWPYNSPLHF.

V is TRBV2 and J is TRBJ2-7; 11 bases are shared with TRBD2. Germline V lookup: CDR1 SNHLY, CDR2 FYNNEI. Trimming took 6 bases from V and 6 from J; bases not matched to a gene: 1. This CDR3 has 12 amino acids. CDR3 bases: TGTGCCAGCAGGACTAGCGGGGTCGAGCAGTACTTC. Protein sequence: CASRTSGVEQYF.

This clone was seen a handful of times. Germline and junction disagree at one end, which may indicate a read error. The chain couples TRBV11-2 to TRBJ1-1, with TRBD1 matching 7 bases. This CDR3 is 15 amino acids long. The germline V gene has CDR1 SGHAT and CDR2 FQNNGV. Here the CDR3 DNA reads TGTGCCAGCAGCGTAGACGGAACAGGGGACACTGAAGCTTTCTTT. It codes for CASSVDGTGDTEAFF.